Presented here are 26 T cell receptor beta chains from one specimen sequenced in a study of Ad26.COV2.S vaccination and SARS-CoV-2 variants (dated by TCRdb to the early 2020s). Interpreted using the paper, the treatment or condition label stands for: around 19 received Ad26.COV2.S at low or high dose, single or two shots; about five received placebo; per-sample allocation not given. For vaccine and placebo recipients, repertoires were sequenced using samples collected on day 63 after the first injection. The method behind the library was the immunoSEQ multiplex PCR assay. This is the immuneACCESS table as TCRdb keeps it, with only in-frame sequences that have V and J called. A part of the clones is gone; compared with another copy, unresolved V genes explain less than half, and the rest is unexplained. The sample has fewer than 900,000 clones on record, around 90% of them singletons. Roughly 1.5% of the sample lies in the top ten.

This material consisted of peripheral blood, taken in a trial of Ad26.COV2.S vaccine versus placebo. These receptors were taken from a person between 18 and 59 years old who received the Ad26.COV2.S COVID-19 vaccine or a placebo.

CDR3 sequence (DNA): TGTGCCAGCAGCTTACCTGCGGAGACCCAGTACTTC. Translated: CASSLPAETQYF. V and J are TRBV7-6 and TRBJ2-5; D is unresolved. The V gene lost 2 bases and the J gene lost 5 bases, with 6 bases spanning the gap. There are 12 residues in the CDR3. Germline V lookup: CDR1 SGHVS, CDR2 FNYEAQ.

The rearrangement uses TRBV10-1 and TRBJ2-3; 8 nucleotides match TRBD2. Germline V CDR1 and CDR2: WNHNN, SYGVQD (reference sequence). V lost 6 bases to trimming and J lost 5 bases; unmatched junction nucleotides: 4. The CDR3 extends over 13 amino acids. CDR3 protein: CASSSGSGDTQYF. DNA of the CDR3: TGCGCCAGCAGCAGCGGGAGTGGAGATACGCAGTATTTT.

V gene TRBV27 combines with J gene TRBJ1-6; D is unresolved. Trimming took off 3 bases at V and 11 bases at J, with 11 bases between the two ends. The V gene's germline CDR1 is MNHEY and CDR2 SMNVEV (reference sequence). CDR3 length: 13 amino acids. This CDR3 reads CASSLRGLTPLHF. The CDR3 DNA reads TGTGCCAGCAGTTTGAGAGGGTTGACACCCCTCCACTTT.

V and J are TRBV18 and TRBJ2-7; possible D gene TRBD2, 5 bases. The CDR3 has 15 amino acids. The germline V gene has CDR1 KGHSH and CDR2 LQKENI. The V end lost 3 bases, the J end lost 0 bases, and 12 bases lay between the germline ends. In DNA, the CDR3 is TGTGCCAGCTCACCTCGGGAAGGGAGCTCCTACGAGCAGTACTTC. It codes for CASSPREGSSYEQYF.

The chain is built from TRBV14 and TRBJ1-4; D possibly corresponds to TRBD1 (6 bases). Germline CDR1 is SGHDN and CDR2 is FVKESK. V was clipped by 6 bases and J by 8 bases, with 19 bases between them. The CDR3 has 15 amino acids. The CDR3 sequence: CASSREGRGGEKLFF. The CDR3 DNA sequence: TGTGCCAGCAGTCGTGAGGGCAGGGGCGGGGAAAAACTGTTTTTT.

The chain carries TRBV9 and TRBJ1-6; 8 bases align to TRBD1. Germline-derived CDR1 and CDR2 are SGDLS and YYNGEE. This CDR3 spans 15 amino acids. With V trimmed by 3 bases and J by 6 bases, 5 bases remained unmatched. In DNA form, the CDR3 reads TGTGCCAGCAGCGGGGGAGGACAGGGTAATTCACCCCTCCACTTT. Residues: CASSGGGQGNSPLHF.

The J gene is TRBJ2-7, the V gene TRBV7-2, with D perhaps matching TRBD1 (5 bases). Germline lookup yields CDR1 SGHTA and CDR2 FQGNSA. V dropped 5 bases and J dropped 2 bases, with 13 bases sitting between them. The CDR3 extends over 14 amino acids. CDR3 in amino acids: CASSPRQFPYEQYF. The CDR3 DNA is TGTGCCAGCAGCCCGAGACAGTTTCCCTACGAGCAGTACTTC.

Worth noting for this clone: An end of the junction does not agree with germline; a read error may underlie this. This chain links TRBV3-1 (or the pseudogene TRBV3-2) with TRBJ2-7, with 11 positions matching TRBD2. CDR1 is LGHDT, CDR2 YNNKEL, per germline (reference sequence). The CDR3 is 15 residues long. The CDR3 nucleotides are TGTGCCAGCAGTCCTTCTAGCGGGGGGCCCTACGGGCAGTACTTC. Its translation: CASSPSSGGPYGQYF.

The J gene is TRBJ2-3, the V gene TRBV7-2; 11 bases line up with TRBD2. CDR3 size: 16 residues. Germline CDR1 is SGHTA and CDR2 is FQGNSA. The V and J ends lost 3 bases and 5 bases, in that order; junction bases with no gene match: 7. The CDR3 spells CASSFSSGRSLDTQYF. The CDR3 DNA follows: TGTGCCAGCAGCTTCTCTAGCGGGAGGTCGTTAGATACGCAGTATTTT.

This chain links TRBV5-1 with TRBJ2-7; D is undetermined. The CDR3 has 14 amino acids. Germline CDR1 is SGHRS and CDR2 is YFSETQ. V lost 3 bases and J 0 bases, leaving 10 bases between the germline ends. The CDR3 bases are TGCGCCAGCAGCTCGGACGTAAGCTCCTACGAGCAGTACTTC. Translating it yields CASSSDVSSYEQYF.

This clone appeared once. The rearrangement uses TRBV7-2 and TRBJ1-6; D is uncertain. V was trimmed by 4 bases and J by 6 bases, leaving 10 bases between them. Per germline, CDR1 SGHTA and CDR2 FQGNSA. The CDR3 sequence is 14 residues long. The DNA for the CDR3 is TGTGCCAGCAGCTCCTCGACGGGTAATTCACCCCTCCACTTT. It is translated as CASSSSTGNSPLHF.

This clone was seen repeatedly, ten times or more. This rearrangement joins TRBV30 to TRBJ1-1; D unclear. Between the trimmed V and J ends, which lost 1 base and 1 base, there was a span of 10 bases. Germline-derived CDR1 and CDR2 are GTSNPN and SVGIG (reference sequence). This CDR3 is built from 14 residues. CDR3: CAWSDSPANTEAFF. CDR3 sequence (DNA): TGTGCCTGGAGTGATTCGCCCGCGAACACTGAAGCTTTCTTT.

A few counts support this clone. This chain connects TRBV10-3 to TRBJ1-1; D is unresolved. The CDR3 consists of 14 residues. With 3 bases removed from V and 2 bases from J, the gap between germline ends came to 10 bases. Germline values: CDR1 ENHRY, CDR2 SYGVKD. The DNA of the CDR3 is TGTGCCATCAGTGAAGTTTACGGTAACACTGAAGCTTTCTTT. It specifies CAISEVYGNTEAFF.

The rearrangement links TRBV7-2 to TRBJ2-1; no firm D call. This CDR3 comprises 15 residues. Germline values: CDR1 SGHTA, CDR2 FQGNSA. Between the trimmed V and J ends, which lost 2 bases and 0 bases, there was a span of 8 bases. CDR3 sequence reads: CASSLSSGSYNEQFF. CDR3 coding DNA: TGTGCCAGCAGCTTAAGCTCCGGCTCCTACAATGAGCAGTTCTTC. Variable domain in full (rest from reference TRBV7-2 and TRBJ2-1): GAGVSQSPSNKVTEKGKDVELRCDPISGHTALYWYRQSLGQGLEFLIYFQGNSAPDKSGLPSDRFSAERTGGSVSTLTIQRTQQEDSAVYLCASSLSSGSYNEQFFGPGTRLTVL.

This chain links TRBV25-1 with TRBJ2-7; TRBD1 is a possible D gene (7 bases). CDR1 is MGHDK, CDR2 SYGVNS, per germline. There are 14 residues in the CDR3. Trimming left V 3 bases short and J 3 bases short, with 12 bases between. The CDR3, as DNA: TGTGCCAGCAGTGACAGACAGGGACTCTACGAGCAGTACTTC. Protein sequence: CASSDRQGLYEQYF.

The genes are TRBV5-1 and TRBJ2-7; 7 positions agree with TRBD2. Germline trimming cut 0 bases from V and 8 bases from J; bases unmatched to any gene: 8. Germline V lookup: CDR1 SGHRS, CDR2 YFSETQ. This CDR3 has 14 amino acids. CDR3 in amino acids: CASSLEGTSVKQYF. CDR3 bases: TGCGCCAGCAGCTTGGAGGGCACTAGCGTGAAGCAGTACTTC.

The genes are TRBV18 and TRBJ1-4; D is ambiguous. This CDR3 is built from 16 residues. The germline V gene encodes CDR1 KGHSH and CDR2 LQKENI. V was trimmed by 4 bases and J by 0 bases, leaving 12 bases between them. The CDR3 loop reads CASSLSNYATNEKLFF. In DNA form, the CDR3 reads TGTGCCAGCTCACTTTCCAACTATGCAACTAATGAAAAACTGTTTTTT.

This chain links TRBV18 with TRBJ2-6; 7 nucleotides align to TRBD1. The J segment lost 0 bases and the V segment lost 4 bases, leaving 12 bases of the junction unmatched. This CDR3 region has 19 residues. Looked up from germline, CDR1 is KGHSH and CDR2 is LQKENI. CDR3 bases: TGTGCCAGCTCACTTACATGGACAGGATCCAACTCTGGGGCCAACGTCCTGACTTTC. It specifies CASSLTWTGSNSGANVLTF.

This chain joins TRBV24-1 and TRBJ2-1, with 10 positions matching TRBD2. CDR1 KGHDR and CDR2 SFDVKD come from the germline V gene. The CDR3 is 19 amino acids. V lost 4 bases and J lost 4; bases outside the gene matches: 15. CDR3 DNA: TGTGCCACCAGTGACAGCCTAGCGGGAGTGGAGAGGGTTTACAATGAGCAGTTCTTC. It codes for CATSDSLAGVERVYNEQFF.

Here the CDR3 DNA reads TGTGCCAGCAGCCAAAATAGGAGAGAGAACACTGAAGCTTTCTTT. Protein sequence: CASSQNRRENTEAFF. The rearrangement links TRBV5-4 to TRBJ1-1; no firm D call. The germline V gene encodes CDR1 SGHNT and CDR2 YYREEE (reference sequence). Trimming took 4 bases from V and 1 from J, leaving 14 bases between them. The CDR3 is 15 amino acids.

The chain employs TRBV13 and TRBJ1-2; D unresolved. Germline values: CDR1 PRHDT, CDR2 FYEKMQ (reference sequence). Deletions cut 1 base from V and 5 bases from J, with 11 bases between. The CDR3 is made up of 14 amino acids. The CDR3 protein is CASSLESSTYGYTF. CDR3 nucleotides: TGTGCCAGCAGCTTAGAGAGCTCAACTTATGGCTACACCTTC.

This clone was observed a few times. The sample carries other DNA sequences with the same CDR3. CDR3 in DNA: TGTGCCTGGAGTGGTCAGTCCAATCAGCCCCAGCATTTT. This translates into CAWSGQSNQPQHF. The J gene is TRBJ1-5, the V gene TRBV30; D gene ambiguous. Per the germline V gene, CDR1 is GTSNPN and CDR2 is SVGIG (reference sequence). V was clipped by 1 base and J by 3 bases, with 7 bases between them. The CDR3 spans 13 residues. The full variable domain, rest sourced from reference TRBV30 and TRBJ1-5, is SQTIHQWPATLVQPVGSPLSLECTVEGTSNPNLYWYRQAAGRGLQLLFYSVGIGQISSEVPQNLSASRPQDRQFILSSKKLLLSDSGFYLCAWSGQSNQPQHFGDGTRLSIL.

The chain couples TRBV5-4 to TRBJ2-7, with D perhaps TRBD2 (6 bases). The CDR3 runs 15 residues. Germline CDR1 reads SGHNT; CDR2 reads YYREEE (reference sequence). Trimming took 4 bases from V and 2 from J, leaving 16 bases between them. The DNA for the CDR3 is TGTGCCAGCAGCGGCCGGGGGTTCGGAACCTACGAGCAGTACTTC. The encoded protein is CASSGRGFGTYEQYF.

In DNA, the CDR3 is TGCGCCAGCAGCTTCGGCATTCCCACCGGGGAGCTGTTTTTT. Translation gives CASSFGIPTGELFF. The chain links TRBV5-1 to TRBJ2-2; no clear D gene. V lost 2 bases and J 4 bases, leaving 9 bases between the germline ends. The CDR3 spans 14 residues. Germline V gene data show CDR1 as SGHRS and CDR2 as YFSETQ.

The chain combines TRBV6-5 with TRBJ2-1, with 8 bases that match TRBD1. The CDR3 consists of 12 residues. The junction had 6 bases not matched to a gene; V was cut back by 10 bases and J by 7 bases. Germline V lookup: CDR1 MNHEY, CDR2 SVGAGI. The CDR3 is CAIRDRRNEQFF. Written as DNA, the CDR3 is TGTGCCATCCGGGACAGGCGGAATGAGCAGTTCTTC.

The chain has TRBV5-1 and TRBJ1-1; D might be TRBD1 (6 bases). V lost 3 bases to trimming and J lost 11 bases, with 17 bases between them. The CDR3 totals 13 residues. The germline CDR1 and CDR2 sequences are SGHRS and YFSETQ. CDR3 sequence (DNA): TGCGCCAGCAGCTCGCGAAGACAGGCGGACGCTTTCTTT. Protein: CASSSRRQADAFF.